This T cell receptor beta chain was sequenced during a study of CD8 T cells in ankylosing spondylitis. Notes on the study in general: Disease-linked clones bore a CD8+ phenotype, appearing relatively rarely in peripheral blood. Eight or nine highly homologous variants formed a TCR beta motif that appeared characteristic of ankylosing spondylitis blood.

TCRdb independently ran MiXCR on the 5' RACE reads; one entry per CDR3 protein. This table holds approximately 140,000 distinct CDR3 sequences, 40% to 50% found once. For this clonotype: Its cognate antigen is unknown.

This CDR3 region has 16 residues. Germline assignment: CDR1 LGHNA and CDR2 YSLEER. The V segment lost 1 base and the J segment 7 bases; nucleotides outside the gene matches: 6. The V and J genes are TRBV4-3 and TRBJ2-2; 10 nucleotides agree with TRBD2. Sample: synovial fluid, either unsorted or a sorted T cell fraction (not recorded which). This TCR was recovered from a male donor with ankylosing spondylitis. The CDR3 is CASSQVAGGRYGELFF. The CDR3 bases are TGCGCCAGCAGCCAAGTAGCGGGAGGAAGGTACGGGGAGCTGTTTTTT.